The 14 T cell receptor beta chains below come from one sample, sequenced in a study of cytotoxic CD8 clonotypes in ibrutinib-treated CLL. Profiled with immunoSEQ multiplex PCR; TCRdb holds only in-frame clones, not every one. This table has some 150,000 clones, over 60% appearing once. The specimen was PBMCs, collected after 12 months of ibrutinib treatment. Receptor source: a human donor with chronic lymphocytic leukemia.

V usage is TRBV6-5 and J usage is TRBJ1-2, with D perhaps TRBD1 (5 bases). CDR3 length: 15 amino acids. Per the germline V gene, CDR1 is MNHEY and CDR2 is SVGAGI. Trimming removed 2 bases at V and 8 bases at J, with 18 bases between. CDR3 residues: CASSYTRTSPGGYTF. The DNA for the CDR3 is TGTGCCAGCAGTTACACCCGGACATCTCCAGGGGGCTACACCTTC.

The chain combines TRBV7-2 with TRBJ2-3, with 13 positions matching TRBD2. The trim removed 8 bases at V and 8 bases at J, leaving 13 bases unmatched. Germline V gene data show CDR1 as SGHTA and CDR2 as FQGNSA. CDR3 size: 16 residues. The CDR3 DNA reads TGTGCCAGCGCCCTCCCGGGACTAGCGGGGTTAGGTACGCAGTATTTT. Its translation: CASALPGLAGLGTQYF.

This sequence joins TRBV9 and TRBJ1-3, with 9 nucleotides matching TRBD1. CDR1 is SGDLS, CDR2 YYNGEE, per germline. Trimming cost V 4 bases and J 0 bases; bases outside gene matches: 8. This CDR3 spans 17 amino acids. Here the CDR3 DNA reads TGTGCCAGCAGCCCCGGACAGGGGCTAAGCTCTGGAAACACCATATATTTT. Translated, it gives CASSPGQGLSSGNTIYF.

This clone was recorded once. The rearrangement links TRBV27 to TRBJ2-7; 8 bases agree with TRBD1. Losses at the gene ends were 1 base for V and 6 bases for J; bases not matched to a gene: 8. Germline assignment: CDR1 MNHEY and CDR2 SMNVEV (reference sequence). The CDR3 has 15 residues. CDR3 amino acids: CASSLFRGQGREQYF. The CDR3 DNA reads as TGTGCCAGCAGTTTATTCCGCGGACAGGGACGCGAGCAGTACTTC.

This chain uses TRBV7-2 with TRBJ2-3; 9 bases agree with TRBD2. Per germline, CDR1 SGHTA and CDR2 FQGNSA. This CDR3 comprises 16 residues. The junction had 11 bases not matched to a gene; V was cut back by 4 bases and J by 6 bases. CDR3 in amino acids: CASSSNFLAGKDTQYF. Here the CDR3 DNA reads TGTGCCAGCAGCTCCAACTTTCTAGCGGGAAAGGATACGCAGTATTTT.

The chain couples TRBV15 to TRBJ1-1; D is unclear. The CDR3 spans 13 residues. Per the germline V gene, CDR1 is LNHNV and CDR2 is YYDKDF (reference sequence). Trimming removed 5 bases at V and 1 base at J, with 8 bases between. CDR3 sequence reads: CATSGWRNTEAFF. Written as DNA, the CDR3 is TGTGCCACCAGCGGATGGAGGAACACTGAAGCTTTCTTT.

J is TRBJ1-2 and V is TRBV7-2; weak D call: TRBD1 (6 bases). CDR3 length equals 14 residues. The V gene lost 3 bases and the J gene lost 3 bases, with 11 bases spanning the gap. Germline lookup yields CDR1 SGHTA and CDR2 FQGNSA. Here the CDR3 reads CASSFRTAYYGYTF. CDR3 in DNA: TGTGCCAGCAGCTTCCGGACAGCCTACTATGGCTACACCTTC.

This clone was counted between two and nine times. The gene calls are TRBV7-9 and TRBJ2-4; no reliable D call. The CDR3 contains 13 residues. The germline CDR1 and CDR2 sequences are SEHNR and FQNEAQ (reference sequence). In DNA form, the CDR3 reads TGTGCAACCGCCCGGGCCCTGGAAAACATTCAGTACTTC. Translated, it gives CATARALENIQYF.

This sequence joins TRBV4-1 and TRBJ2-5; the D is unclear. V was cut by 2 bases and J by 2 bases, with 12 bases left in between. Germline V lookup: CDR1 MGHRA, CDR2 YSYEKL. The CDR3 is 15 amino acids. CDR3 DNA: TGCGCCAGCAGCCAACTGAACACCGTTCAAGAGACCCAGTACTTC. Encoded protein: CASSQLNTVQETQYF.

The rearrangement joins TRBV18 to TRBJ1-2, with a weak D call TRBD1 (5 bases). The CDR3 has 15 residues. V was shortened by 4 bases and J by 2 bases, with 14 bases between the two germline ends. Germline loops: CDR1 KGHSH, CDR2 LQKENI. The CDR3: CASSRQGELNYGYTF. The CDR3 DNA follows: TGTGCCAGCTCACGGCAGGGTGAATTAAACTATGGCTACACCTTC.

This clone has just a few counts. V is TRBV6-6 and J is TRBJ1-5, with a weak D call TRBD1 (6 bases). Trimming stripped 10 bases from V and 1 base from J, with 11 bases between. CDR1 is MNHNY and CDR2 is SVGAGI in the germline V gene (reference sequence). This CDR3 has 13 amino acids. The CDR3 is CATNRGSNQPQHF. DNA for the CDR3: TGTGCCACCAATAGGGGGAGCAATCAGCCCCAGCATTTT.

The CDR3 region has the DNA TGCGCCAGCAGCCTTGCCATTAGCGGGACTACCCAAGAGACCCAGTACTTC. Translated: CASSLAISGTTQETQYF. The rearrangement uses TRBV5-1 and TRBJ2-5; 8 bases fit TRBD2. From germline, CDR1 is SGHRS and CDR2 YFSETQ. The V and J ends lost 4 bases and 1 base, in that order; junction bases with no gene match: 12. The CDR3 sequence is 17 residues long.

The V gene is TRBV7-8, the J gene TRBJ2-7, with D perhaps given as TRBD1 or TRBD2 (5 bases each). Trimming took 2 bases from V and 5 from J, leaving 13 bases between them. The CDR3 length is 14 residues. Germline loops: CDR1 SGHVS, CDR2 FQNEAQ. The CDR3 region is CASSLRGDRDEQYF. CDR3 coding DNA: TGTGCCAGCAGCTTACGTGGGGACCGTGACGAGCAGTACTTC.

V usage is TRBV5-1 and J usage is TRBJ2-1, with 8 bases fitting TRBD2. With V trimmed by 2 bases and J by 3 bases, 7 bases remained unmatched. Germline V gives CDR1 SGHRS, CDR2 YFSETQ. This CDR3 is built from 16 residues. This CDR3 reads CASSFGLAGFYNEQFF. CDR3 sequence (DNA): TGCGCCAGCAGCTTTGGACTAGCAGGTTTCTACAATGAGCAGTTCTTC.